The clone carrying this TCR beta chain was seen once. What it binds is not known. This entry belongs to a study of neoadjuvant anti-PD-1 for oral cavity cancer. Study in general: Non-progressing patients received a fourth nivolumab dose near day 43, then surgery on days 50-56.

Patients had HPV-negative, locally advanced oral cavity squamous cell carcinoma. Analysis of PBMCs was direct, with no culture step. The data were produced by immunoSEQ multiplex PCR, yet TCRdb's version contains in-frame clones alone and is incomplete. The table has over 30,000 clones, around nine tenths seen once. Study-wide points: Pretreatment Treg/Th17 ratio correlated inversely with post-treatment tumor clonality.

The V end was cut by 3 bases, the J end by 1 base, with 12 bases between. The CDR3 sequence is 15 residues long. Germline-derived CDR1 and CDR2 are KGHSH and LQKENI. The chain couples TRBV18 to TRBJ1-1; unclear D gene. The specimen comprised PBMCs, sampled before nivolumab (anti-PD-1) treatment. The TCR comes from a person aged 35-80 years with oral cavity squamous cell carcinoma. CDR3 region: CASSPAFIQNTEAFF. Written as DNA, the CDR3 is TGTGCCAGCTCACCCGCCTTCATCCAGAACACTGAAGCTTTCTTT.